This T cell receptor (beta chain) originates from a study of blood T cell repertoires in COVID-19. The germline CDR1 and CDR2 sequences are MNHEY and SVGAGI. This CDR3 has 13 amino acids. Trimming left V 6 bases short and J 5 bases short, with 10 bases between. TCRdb keeps only in-frame clones here, not all; method: immunoSEQ multiplex PCR. In the table there are approximately 170,000 clones, more than 65% of which are singletons. Sample: peripheral blood. This clonotype was sampled from an elderly woman with active or convalescent COVID-19. The V call is TRBV6-5, the J call TRBJ2-2; tentative D call: TRBD1 (5 bases). The CDR3 DNA reads as TGTGCCAGCAGCCGACAGTCAACCGGGGAGCTGTTTTTT. Protein: CASSRQSTGELFF.